Detailed here is one T cell receptor (beta chain). What it binds is not known. The germline gene is not matched at one end of the junction; a read error may be the cause. The record originates from a study of ipilimumab plus nivolumab after autologous stem cell transplantation. Patients got ipilimumab 1 mg/kg beginning 14 to 28 days post-transplant. Germline values: CDR1 LGHNA, CDR2 YSLEER. The CDR3 consists of 16 residues. Whole-study findings and limits: Authors suggest TCR repertoire, Treg phenotype and gut microbiota support further study.

TCRdb keeps only in-frame clones here, not all; method: immunoSEQ multiplex PCR. Of some 16,000 clones detected, over 70% appear once; the ten largest clones hold 23%. The V gene is TRBV4-3, the J gene TRBJ2-3; 8 positions agree with TRBD1. The sequence came from a male donor with diffuse large B-cell lymphoma. The sample consisted of PBMCs, taken in a trial of ipilimumab plus nivolumab as post-transplant consolidation. The CDR3 DNA follows: TGCGCCAGCAGCCAAGAAGGGACAGGTGCCACATATACGCAGTATTTT. Encoded protein: CASSQEGTGATYTQYF.